This TCR beta chain was recovered during a study of shared clonotypes between healthy human individuals. For the study at large: CD4 naive cells filled three plates per donor, CD4 memory three, CD8 naive two and CD8 memory one. Study-wide points: Non-shared clonotypes showed lower generation probabilities than clonotypes common to all four donors. Generally, naive subsets (rather than memory subsets) showed larger estimated richness. The study's rarefaction showed incomplete sorted-subset sequencing despite large depth.

The V gene lost 2 bases and the J gene lost 1 base, with 11 bases spanning the gap. The CDR3 length is 15 residues. Germline values: CDR1 MDHEN, CDR2 SYDVKM. As to this clone: Its antigen is not identified.

The data were produced by immunoSEQ multiplex PCR, yet TCRdb's version contains in-frame clones alone and is incomplete. The sample comprises approximately 500,000 clones, 90% to 96% of which are singletons, and about 0.064% rests with the top ten. The sequenced sample consisted of naive CD4+ T cells sorted from blood. The sample's subset: CD45RA+ positively selected. This sequence was found in a woman in her twenties or thirties in good health. This rearrangement joins TRBV28 to TRBJ2-5; no clear D. As DNA, the CDR3 is TGTGCCAGCAGTTTAGAACCGAATTTCCAAGAGACCCAGTACTTC. Protein: CASSLEPNFQETQYF.